This T cell receptor (beta chain) derives from a study of regulatory T cells in long-lasting Graves disease. Time point indicated: newly diagnosed GD, antithyroid drugs for less than 3 months. Researchers made the TCR library from RNA that was extracted from PBMCs. CDR3 length: 12 amino acids. V lost 5 bases and J lost 0, with 5 bases in between. CDR1 and CDR2 from the germline V gene are SQVTM and ANQGSEA. Study conclusions and caveats: Newly diagnosed Graves' patients exceeded persistent ones in TCR diversity.

Investigators prepared the TCR beta libraries by applying iRepertoire HTBI primers and Arm-PCR of CDR3 regions. One entry per CDR3 protein results from TCRdb running MiXCR on the multiplex PCR reads. The table has 300,000 to 400,000 distinct CDR3 sequences, 15% to 17% seen once. This clonotype was picked up many times. Antigen specificity is unknown. This clonotype originated in a female donor with Graves disease. The material was peripheral blood mononuclear cells (PBMCs), obtained at new diagnosis, from a patient treated with antithyroid drugs. The V gene is TRBV29-1, the J gene TRBJ2-1; D unresolved. The CDR3 DNA sequence: TGCAGCGTTCGGCGCTCCTACAATGAGCAGTTCTTC. Amino acids: CSVRRSYNEQFF.